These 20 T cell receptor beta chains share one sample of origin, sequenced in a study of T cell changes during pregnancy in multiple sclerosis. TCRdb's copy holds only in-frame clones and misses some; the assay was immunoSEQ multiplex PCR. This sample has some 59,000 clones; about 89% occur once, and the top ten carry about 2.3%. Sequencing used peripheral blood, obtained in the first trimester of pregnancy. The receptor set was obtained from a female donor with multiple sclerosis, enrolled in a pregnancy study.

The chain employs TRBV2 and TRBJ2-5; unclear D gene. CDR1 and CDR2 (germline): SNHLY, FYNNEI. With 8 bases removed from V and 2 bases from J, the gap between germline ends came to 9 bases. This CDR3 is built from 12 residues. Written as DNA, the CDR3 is TGTGCCAGCGGGCGTCCGCAAGAGACCCAGTACTTC. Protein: CASGRPQETQYF.

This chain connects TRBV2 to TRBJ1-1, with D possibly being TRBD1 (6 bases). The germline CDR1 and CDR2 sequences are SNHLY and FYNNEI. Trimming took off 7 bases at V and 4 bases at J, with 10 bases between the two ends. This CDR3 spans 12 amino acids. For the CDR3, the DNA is TGTGCCAGCACGGGGACAATCACTGAAGCTTTCTTT. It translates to CASTGTITEAFF.

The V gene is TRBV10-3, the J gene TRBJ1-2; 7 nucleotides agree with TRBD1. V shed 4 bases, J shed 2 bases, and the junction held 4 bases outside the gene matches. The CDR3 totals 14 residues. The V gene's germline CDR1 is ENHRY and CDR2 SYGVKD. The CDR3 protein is CAISGEQGNYGYTF. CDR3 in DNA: TGTGCCATCAGTGGAGAACAGGGGAACTATGGCTACACCTTC.

CDR3 region: CASSSGQGNTIYF. The CDR3 DNA is TGTGCCAGCAGCTCAGGCCAAGGAAACACCATATATTTT. The gene calls are TRBV7-2 and TRBJ1-3; D not resolved. This CDR3 has 13 residues. The V end was cut by 4 bases, the J end by 4 bases, with 8 bases between. CDR1 and CDR2 from the germline V gene are SGHTA and FQGNSA. Filled out from reference TRBV7-2 and TRBJ1-3, the complete variable domain reads GAGVSQSPSNKVTEKGKDVELRCDPISGHTALYWYRQSLGQGLEFLIYFQGNSAPDKSGLPSDRFSAERTGGSVSTLTIQRTQQEDSAVYLCASSSGQGNTIYFGEGSWLTVV.

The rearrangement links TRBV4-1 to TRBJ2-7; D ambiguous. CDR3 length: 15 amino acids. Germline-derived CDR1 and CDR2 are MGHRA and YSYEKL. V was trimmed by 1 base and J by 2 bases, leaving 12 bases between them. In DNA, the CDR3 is TGCGCCAGCAGCCAAGCCAACAGTTTTGCCTACGAGCAGTACTTC. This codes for CASSQANSFAYEQYF.

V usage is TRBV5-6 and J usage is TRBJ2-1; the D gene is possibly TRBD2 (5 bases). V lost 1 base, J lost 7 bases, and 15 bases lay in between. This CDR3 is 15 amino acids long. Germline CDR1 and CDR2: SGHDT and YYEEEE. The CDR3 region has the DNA TGTGCCAGCAGCTTGCGAGAGGGCCGTATAAATGAGCAGTTCTTC. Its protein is CASSLREGRINEQFF.

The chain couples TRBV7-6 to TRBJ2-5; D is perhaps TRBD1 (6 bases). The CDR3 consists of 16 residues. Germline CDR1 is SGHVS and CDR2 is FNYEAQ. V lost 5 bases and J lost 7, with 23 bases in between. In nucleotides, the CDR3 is TGTGCCAGCAGCACCACACAGGGCTCCCTTGGCGGGACCCAGTACTTC. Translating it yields CASSTTQGSLGGTQYF.

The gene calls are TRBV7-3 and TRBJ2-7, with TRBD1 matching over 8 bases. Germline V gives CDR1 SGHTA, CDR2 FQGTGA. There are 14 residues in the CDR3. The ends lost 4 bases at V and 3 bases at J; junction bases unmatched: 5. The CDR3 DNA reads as TGTGCCAGCAGCTACGGACAGGGTCACTACGAGCAGTACTTC. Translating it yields CASSYGQGHYEQYF. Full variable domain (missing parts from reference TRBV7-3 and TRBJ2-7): GAGVSQTPSNKVTEKGKYVELRCDPISGHTALYWYRQSLGQGPEFLIYFQGTGAADDSGLPNDRFFAVRPEGSVSTLKIQRTERGDSAVYLCASSYGQGHYEQYFGPGTRLTVT.

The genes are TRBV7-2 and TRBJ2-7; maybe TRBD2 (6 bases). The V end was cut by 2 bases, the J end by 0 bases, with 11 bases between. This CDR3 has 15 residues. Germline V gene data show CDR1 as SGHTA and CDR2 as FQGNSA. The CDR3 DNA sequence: TGTGCCAGCAGCTTACAGGGCGGGGTCTCCTACGAGCAGTACTTC. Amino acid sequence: CASSLQGGVSYEQYF.

This CDR3 is CSVATGVSGNTIYF. CDR3 sequence (DNA): TGCAGCGTTGCAACAGGGGTATCAGGAAACACCATATATTTT. The chain has TRBV29-1 and TRBJ1-3; 7 positions match TRBD1. The junction had 7 bases not matched to a gene; V was cut back by 4 bases and J by 4 bases. CDR1 is SQVTM and CDR2 is ANQGSEA in the germline V gene. This CDR3 region has 14 residues.

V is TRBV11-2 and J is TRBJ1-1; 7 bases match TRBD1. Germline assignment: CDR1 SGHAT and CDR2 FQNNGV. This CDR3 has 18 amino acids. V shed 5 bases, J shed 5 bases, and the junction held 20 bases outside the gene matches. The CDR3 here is CASSPYDRVINLQTEAFF. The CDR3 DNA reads TGTGCCAGCAGCCCCTATGACAGGGTGATTAACCTTCAAACTGAAGCTTTCTTT.

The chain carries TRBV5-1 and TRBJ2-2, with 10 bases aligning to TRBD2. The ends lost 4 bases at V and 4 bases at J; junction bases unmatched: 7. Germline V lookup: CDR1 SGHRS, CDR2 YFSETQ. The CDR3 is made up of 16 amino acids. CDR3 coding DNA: TGCGCCAGCAGCCGAGATCTAGCGGGAGCCACCGGGGAGCTGTTTTTT. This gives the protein CASSRDLAGATGELFF.

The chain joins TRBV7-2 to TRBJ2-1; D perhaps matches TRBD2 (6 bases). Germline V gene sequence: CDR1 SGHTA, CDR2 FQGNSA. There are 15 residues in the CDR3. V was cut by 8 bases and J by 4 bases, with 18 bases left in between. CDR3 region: CASRRHGDLYNEQFF. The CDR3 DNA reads TGTGCCAGCCGCCGACACGGGGACTTGTACAATGAGCAGTTCTTC.

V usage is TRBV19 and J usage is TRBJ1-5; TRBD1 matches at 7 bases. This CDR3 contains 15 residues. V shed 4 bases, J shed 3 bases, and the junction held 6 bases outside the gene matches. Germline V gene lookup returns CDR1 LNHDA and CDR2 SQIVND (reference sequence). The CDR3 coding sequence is TGTGCCAGTAGTACGGGACAGCTATACAATCAGCCCCAGCATTTT. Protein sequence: CASSTGQLYNQPQHF.

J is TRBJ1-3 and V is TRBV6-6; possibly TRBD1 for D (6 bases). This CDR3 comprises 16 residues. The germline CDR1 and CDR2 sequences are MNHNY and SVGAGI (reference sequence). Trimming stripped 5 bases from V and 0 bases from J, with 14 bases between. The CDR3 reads CASSNIRGSSGNTIYF. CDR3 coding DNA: TGTGCCAGCAGTAATATTAGGGGGAGCTCTGGAAACACCATATATTTT.

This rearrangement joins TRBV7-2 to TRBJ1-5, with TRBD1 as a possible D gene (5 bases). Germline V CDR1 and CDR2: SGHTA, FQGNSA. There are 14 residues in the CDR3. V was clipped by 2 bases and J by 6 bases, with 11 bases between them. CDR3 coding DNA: TGTGCCAGCAGCTTACGGGGGTCGGTTCAGCCCCAGCATTTT. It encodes CASSLRGSVQPQHF.

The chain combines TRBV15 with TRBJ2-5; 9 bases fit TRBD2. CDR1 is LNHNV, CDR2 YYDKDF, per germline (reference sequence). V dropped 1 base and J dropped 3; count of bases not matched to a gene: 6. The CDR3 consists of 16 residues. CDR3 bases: TGTGCCACCAGCAGAGGTTTTGCTAGCGGGGAAGAGACCCAGTACTTC. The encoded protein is CATSRGFASGEETQYF.

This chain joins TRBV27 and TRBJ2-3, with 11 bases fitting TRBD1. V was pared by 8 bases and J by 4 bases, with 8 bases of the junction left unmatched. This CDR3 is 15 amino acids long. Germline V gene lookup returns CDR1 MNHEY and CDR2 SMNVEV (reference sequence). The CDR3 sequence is CASALRTGGADTQYF. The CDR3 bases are TGTGCCAGCGCCCTAAGGACAGGGGGCGCAGATACGCAGTATTTT.

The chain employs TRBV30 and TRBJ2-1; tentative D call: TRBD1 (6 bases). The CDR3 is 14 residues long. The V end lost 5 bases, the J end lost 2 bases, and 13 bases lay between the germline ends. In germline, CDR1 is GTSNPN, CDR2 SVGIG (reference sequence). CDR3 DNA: TGTGCCTGGTACCGTGGGACACCCTACAATGAGCAGTTCTTC. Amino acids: CAWYRGTPYNEQFF.

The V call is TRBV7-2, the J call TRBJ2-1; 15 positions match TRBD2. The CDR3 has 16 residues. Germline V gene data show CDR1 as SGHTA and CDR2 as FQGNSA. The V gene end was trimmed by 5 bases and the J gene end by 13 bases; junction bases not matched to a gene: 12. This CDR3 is CASSRTSGGAEFPQFF. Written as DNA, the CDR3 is TGTGCCAGCAGCCGGACTAGCGGGGGGGCCGAGTTCCCTCAGTTCTTC.